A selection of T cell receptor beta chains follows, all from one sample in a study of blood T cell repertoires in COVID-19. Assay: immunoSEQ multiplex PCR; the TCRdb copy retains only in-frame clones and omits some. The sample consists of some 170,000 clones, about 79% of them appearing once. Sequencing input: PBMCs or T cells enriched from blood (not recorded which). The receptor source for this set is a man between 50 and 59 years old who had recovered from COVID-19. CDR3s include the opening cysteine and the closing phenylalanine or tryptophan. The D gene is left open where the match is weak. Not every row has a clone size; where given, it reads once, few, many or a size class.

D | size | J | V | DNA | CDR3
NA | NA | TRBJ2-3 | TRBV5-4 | TGTGCCAGCAGTTGGGACACGAGCACAGATACGCAGTATTTT | CASSWDTSTDTQYF
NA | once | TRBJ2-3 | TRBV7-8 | TGTGCCAGCAGCTTACGTGTGCAGGGGACGCAGTATTTT | CASSLRVQGTQYF
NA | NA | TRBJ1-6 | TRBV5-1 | TGCGCCAGCAGCTTGGGAAACAGCAATTCACCCCTCCACTTT | CASSLGNSNSPLHF
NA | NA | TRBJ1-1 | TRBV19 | TGTGCCAGTAGTATACAGGCCCTCGGGAACACTGAAGCTTTCTTT | CASSIQALGNTEAFF
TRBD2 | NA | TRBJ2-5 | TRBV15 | TGTGCCACCAGCAGACCGGGGACTAGCGGTCGTTGGTCCCAGTACTTC | CATSRPGTSGRWSQYF
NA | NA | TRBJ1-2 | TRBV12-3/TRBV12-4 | TGTGCCAGCAGTCCCTCAGGGAACTATGGCTACACCTTC | CASSPSGNYGYTF
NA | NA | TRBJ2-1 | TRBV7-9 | TGTGCCAGCAGCCCCACACCCTACAATGAGCAGTTCTTC | CASSPTPYNEQFF
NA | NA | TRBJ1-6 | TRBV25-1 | TGTGCCAGCAGACTAGGACCGAGTAATTCACCCCTCCACTTT | CASRLGPSNSPLHF
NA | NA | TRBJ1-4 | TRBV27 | TGTGCCAGCAGCAGACCGGGTTTTAATGAAAAACTGTTTTTT | CASSRPGFNEKLFF
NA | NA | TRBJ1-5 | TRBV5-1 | TGCGCCAGCAGCTTGGCGGGGGGGAAGGATCAGCCCCAGCATTTT | CASSLAGGKDQPQHF
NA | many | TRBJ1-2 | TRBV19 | TGTGCCAGTAGTATTACCTGGGACACCAACTATGGCTACACCTTC | CASSITWDTNYGYTF
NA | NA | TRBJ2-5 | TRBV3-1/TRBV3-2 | TGTGCCAGCAGCCAGTCTACGCGCCGAGAGACCCAGTACTTC | CASSQSTRRETQYF
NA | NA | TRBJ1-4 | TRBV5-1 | TGCGCCAGCAGCTTAGAGGGGGGGAGAACTAATGAAAAACTGTTTTTT | CASSLEGGRTNEKLFF
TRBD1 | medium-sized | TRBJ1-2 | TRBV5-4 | TGTGCCAGCAGCGCAGGGGACAGGGGGTACTATGGCTACACCTTC | CASSAGDRGYYGYTF
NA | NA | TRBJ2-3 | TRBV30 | TGTGCCTGGACGCCACGGGGGTACACAGATACGCAGTATTTT | CAWTPRGYTDTQYF
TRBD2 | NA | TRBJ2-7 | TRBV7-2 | TGTGCCAGCAGCTTAGATTCCGGGGGGTACTACGAGCAGTACTTC | CASSLDSGGYYEQYF
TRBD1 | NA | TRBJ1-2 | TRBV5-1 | TGCGCCAGCAGCTCACTTGGGGACAGGGGGTATGGCTACACCTTC | CASSSLGDRGYGYTF
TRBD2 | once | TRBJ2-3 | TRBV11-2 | TGTGCCAGCAGCCAAAGGCGGCGGGGGGGCCGCGGCACAGATACGCAGTATTTT | CASSQRRRGGRGTDTQYF
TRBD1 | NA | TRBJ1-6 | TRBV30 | TGTGCCAACAGGGGGCCGAGGCGAAGTTCACCCCTCCACTTT | CANRGPRRSSPLHF
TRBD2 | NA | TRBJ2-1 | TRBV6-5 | TGTGCCAGCAGTTACTCTGCTAGCGGGGCCTACAATGAGCAGTTCTTC | CASSYSASGAYNEQFF
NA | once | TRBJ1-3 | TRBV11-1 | TGTGCCAGCAGCTTACTCCGTTCAGCTGGAAACACCATATATTTT | CASSLLRSAGNTIYF
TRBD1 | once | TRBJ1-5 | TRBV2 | TGTGCCAGCAGCGACAGGGTGGGCAATCAGCCCCAGCATTTT | CASSDRVGNQPQHF
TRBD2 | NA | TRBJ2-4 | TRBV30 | TGTGCCTGGACCGCGGGAGGGGCTAAAAACATTCAGTACTTC | CAWTAGGAKNIQYF
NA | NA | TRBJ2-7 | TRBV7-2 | TGTGCCAGCAGCTTAGGGGTTCGCTCGGGCTACGAGCAGTACTTC | CASSLGVRSGYEQYF
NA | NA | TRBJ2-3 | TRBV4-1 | TGCGCCAGCAGCCAAGCGTTCGGACTCACAGATACGCAGTATTTT | CASSQAFGLTDTQYF
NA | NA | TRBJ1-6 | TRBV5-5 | TGTGCCAGCAGCTCCGACAGGTTCTCCTATAATTCACCCCTCCACTTT | CASSSDRFSYNSPLHF
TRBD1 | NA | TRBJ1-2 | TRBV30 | TGTGCCTGGAGTGAGGACAGGGGATACGGCTACACCTTC | CAWSEDRGYGYTF
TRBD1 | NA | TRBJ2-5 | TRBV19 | TGTGCCAGTAGTCCGGGACAGCCCCTTAGAGAGACCCAGTACTTC | CASSPGQPLRETQYF
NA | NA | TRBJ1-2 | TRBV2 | TGTGCCAGCACAGGCGACACGCTCTTTGGCTACACCTTC | CASTGDTLFGYTF
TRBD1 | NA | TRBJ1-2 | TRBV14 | TGTGCCAGCAGCCCGTACGGGACAGGGTATTATGGCTACACCTTC | CASSPYGTGYYGYTF
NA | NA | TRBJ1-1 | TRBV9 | TGTGCCAGCAGCCCAGGGTTAGTGGGCGAAGCTTTCTTT | CASSPGLVGEAFF
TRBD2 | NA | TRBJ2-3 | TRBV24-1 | TGTGCCACCAGTGGGGAGGGGTTCGGCACAGATACGCAGTATTTT | CATSGEGFGTDTQYF
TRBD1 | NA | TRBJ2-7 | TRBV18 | TGTGCCAGCTCACCAAACCGGGACAGGCTCTACGAGCAGTACTTC | CASSPNRDRLYEQYF
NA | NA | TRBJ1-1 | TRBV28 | TGTGCCAGCATGCCAGGGCGGACTGAAGCTTTCTTT | CASMPGRTEAFF
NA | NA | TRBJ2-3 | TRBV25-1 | TGTGCCAGCAGTGAATGGGGGGATAGCACAGATACGCAGTATTTT | CASSEWGDSTDTQYF
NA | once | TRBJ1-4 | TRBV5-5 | TGTGCCAGCAGCGGGGCCAGGGTGGGGAATGAAAAACTGTTTTTT | CASSGARVGNEKLFF
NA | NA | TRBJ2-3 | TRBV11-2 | TGTGCCAGCAGCTCTTTTGCAGATACGCAGTATTTT | CASSSFADTQYF
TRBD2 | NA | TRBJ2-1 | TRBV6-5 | TGTGCCAGCAGTTACACCGGGGGGGAATACAATGAGCAGTTCTTC | CASSYTGGEYNEQFF
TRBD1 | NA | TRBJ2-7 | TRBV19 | TGTGCCAGTAGTAGGGACAGAGCCTACGAGCAGTACTTC | CASSRDRAYEQYF
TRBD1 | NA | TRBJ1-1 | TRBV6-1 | TGTGCCAGCAGTGAAGCGGTTTTGACAGGGGGAATGAACACTGAAGCTTTCTTT | CASSEAVLTGGMNTEAFF
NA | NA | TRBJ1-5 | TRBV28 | TGTGCCAGCAGTAGGTTGAGGGAGGGCAATCAGCCCCAGCATTTT | CASSRLREGNQPQHF
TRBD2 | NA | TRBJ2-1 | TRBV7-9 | TGTGCCAGCAGCAAGGGACTAGCGAACCATGAGCAGTTCTTC | CASSKGLANHEQFF
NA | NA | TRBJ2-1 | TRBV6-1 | TGTGCCAGCAGTGATTGGGCCAATTACAATGAGCAGTTCTTC | CASSDWANYNEQFF
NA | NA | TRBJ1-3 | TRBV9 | TGTGCCAGCAGCCTAAAGGCGGGTCTCTCTGGAAACACCATATATTTT | CASSLKAGLSGNTIYF
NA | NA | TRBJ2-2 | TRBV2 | TGTGCCAGCAGTGTCAAGCCGAACACCGGGGAGCTGTTTTTT | CASSVKPNTGELFF
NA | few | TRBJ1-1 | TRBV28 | TGTGCCAGCAGTTGGACAGCTTTATCTGAAGCTTTCTTT | CASSWTALSEAFF
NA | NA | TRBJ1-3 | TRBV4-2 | TGTGCCAGCAGCCAAGATCGTACAGGAGGAAACACCATATATTTT | CASSQDRTGGNTIYF
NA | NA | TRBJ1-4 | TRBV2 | TGTGCCAGCCGATGGGGGGGGGAGCGAGAAAAACTGTTTTTT | CASRWGGEREKLFF
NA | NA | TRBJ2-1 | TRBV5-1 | TGCGCCAGCAGCTTGGATGGAGCGTCAACCTACAATGAGCAGTTCTTC | CASSLDGASTYNEQFF
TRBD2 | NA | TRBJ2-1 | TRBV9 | TGTGCCAGCAGCGCTAGCGGGGGGGGCTACAATGAGCAGTTCTTC | CASSASGGGYNEQFF
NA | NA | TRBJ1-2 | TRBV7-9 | TGTGCCAGCAGCGCCCGGTCGGTTAACAACTATGGCTACACCTTC | CASSARSVNNYGYTF
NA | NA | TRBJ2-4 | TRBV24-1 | TGTGCCACCAGTGATGCGCTAGCCAAAAACATTCAGTACTTC | CATSDALAKNIQYF
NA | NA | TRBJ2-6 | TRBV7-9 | TGTGCCAGCAGCTTAGCGCTGGGCAGGGCGGACTCTGGGGCCAACGTCCTGACTTTC | CASSLALGRADSGANVLTF